This entry lists 32 T cell receptor beta chains sequenced from one sample in a study of blood T cell repertoires in COVID-19 (dated by TCRdb to 2018 to 2021). The method was the immunoSEQ multiplex PCR assay. Entries here come from immuneACCESS through TCRdb and include only in-frame sequences with V and J called. Some clones fail to appear in such tables; in the studies checked, an unresolved V gene covers under half of the shortfall, and the cause of the remainder is unknown. This sample lists under 200,000 clones; roughly 84% were detected once. The top ten constitute 10% to 15% of the sample. The sample taken for sequencing was PBMCs or T cells enriched from blood (not recorded which). These TCRs come from a woman aged 55-70 years who had recovered from COVID-19.

The V and J genes are TRBV28 and TRBJ1-3; D ambiguous. Per the germline V gene, CDR1 is MDHEN and CDR2 is SYDVKM. V dropped 6 bases and J dropped 5 bases, with 5 bases sitting between them. The CDR3 totals 11 residues. This CDR3 reads CASSSRNTIYF. The CDR3 coding sequence is TGTGCCAGCAGCTCCCGAAACACCATATATTTT.

The chain carries TRBV3-1 (or the pseudogene TRBV3-2) and TRBJ2-5; D possibly corresponds to TRBD1 (5 bases). Trimming took off 3 bases at V and 4 bases at J, with 9 bases between the two ends. From germline, CDR1 is LGHDT and CDR2 YNNKEL (reference sequence). CDR3 length: 13 amino acids. Here the CDR3 DNA reads TGTGCCAGCAGCCAGGGGCTACCAGAGACCCAGTACTTC. Translating it yields CASSQGLPETQYF.

The chain uses TRBV5-1 and TRBJ2-1, with 9 bases fitting TRBD1. Per the germline V gene, CDR1 is SGHRS and CDR2 is YFSETQ. The CDR3 loop spans 15 amino acids. The V and J ends lost 2 bases and 5 bases, in that order; junction bases with no gene match: 5. DNA of the CDR3: TGCGCCAGCAGCTTCGGGGACAGGGACCACAATGAGCAGTTCTTC. This encodes CASSFGDRDHNEQFF.

The rearrangement links TRBV25-1 to TRBJ2-1; weak D call: TRBD1 (5 bases). Trimming shortened V by 5 bases and J by 6 bases, and 8 bases separated the two germline ends. This CDR3 is built from 12 residues. CDR1 and CDR2 (germline): MGHDK, SYGVNS. The CDR3: CASSKGINEQFF. DNA of the CDR3: TGTGCCAGCAGTAAGGGGATCAATGAGCAGTTCTTC.

The chain recombines TRBV7-9 with TRBJ2-7, with 7 bases fitting TRBD1. J lost 7 bases, V lost 1 base, and 4 bases had no gene match. The CDR3 is 13 amino acids. The germline CDR1 and CDR2 sequences are SEHNR and FQNEAQ (reference sequence). The CDR3 region is CASSLEGAREQYF. DNA for the CDR3: TGTGCCAGCAGCTTAGAGGGGGCCCGGGAGCAGTACTTC. The variable domain in full, with the rest retrieved from reference TRBV7-9 and TRBJ2-7, is DTGVSQNPRHKITKRGQNVTFRCDPISEHNRLYWYRQTLGQGPEFLTYFQNEAQLEKSRLLSDRFSAERPKGSFSTLEIQRTEQGDSAMYLCASSLEGAREQYFGPGTRLTVT.

The rearrangement links TRBV7-6 to TRBJ1-1; possibly TRBD1 for D (5 bases). The germline gives CDR1 SGHVS, CDR2 FNYEAQ. The V end was cut by 3 bases, the J end by 4 bases, with 9 bases between. The CDR3 extends over 13 amino acids. As DNA, the CDR3 is TGTGCCAGCAGCTTTGGGGGGTCCACTGAAGCTTTCTTT. It codes for CASSFGGSTEAFF.

Only one count was recorded for this clone. The chain couples TRBV5-1 to TRBJ1-2; tentatively, D is TRBD1 (5 bases). The CDR3 sequence is 13 residues long. Trimming removed 4 bases from V and 3 bases from J, with 10 bases in between. Germline V gives CDR1 SGHRS, CDR2 YFSETQ. The CDR3 DNA follows: TGCGCCAGCAGCGCTACGACAGACTATGGCTACACCTTC. Translated: CASSATTDYGYTF.

The chain couples TRBV5-4 to TRBJ2-1; 11 positions agree with TRBD2. There are 15 residues in the CDR3. V lost 3 bases, J lost 15 bases, and 14 bases stayed unmatched. Germline-derived CDR1 and CDR2 are SGHNT and YYREEE (reference sequence). CDR3: CASSSIAGGPHSRFF. The CDR3, as DNA: TGTGCCAGCAGCTCTATAGCGGGAGGGCCTCACTCCCGGTTCTTC.

The chain links TRBV5-1 to TRBJ2-3, with 8 bases aligning to TRBD1. Trimming at V came to 1 base and at J to 6 bases, leaving 7 bases not matched to a gene. The CDR3 is 15 amino acids. CDR1 is SGHRS and CDR2 is YFSETQ in the germline V gene. The CDR3 sequence is CASSLTTGASDTQYF. CDR3 nucleotide sequence: TGCGCCAGCAGCTTGACGACAGGGGCCTCCGATACGCAGTATTTT.

This sequence joins TRBV7-3 and TRBJ2-1, with D uncertain. This CDR3 contains 11 residues. The germline CDR1 and CDR2 sequences are SGHTA and FQGTGA. The V end lost 2 bases, the J end lost 6 bases, and 2 bases lay between the germline ends. The CDR3: CASSLLNEQFF. The CDR3 DNA reads TGTGCCAGCAGCTTACTCAATGAGCAGTTCTTC. The whole variable domain, remainder taken from reference TRBV7-3 and TRBJ2-1, is GAGVSQTPSNKVTEKGKYVELRCDPISGHTALYWYRQSLGQGPEFLIYFQGTGAADDSGLPNDRFFAVRPEGSVSTLKIQRTERGDSAVYLCASSLLNEQFFGPGTRLTVL.

The chain joins TRBV6-6 to TRBJ2-3, with 7 bases aligning to TRBD1. V shed 5 bases and J 2 bases; nucleotides not matched to a gene: 13. The CDR3 sequence is 17 residues long. Germline CDR1 reads MNHNY; CDR2 reads SVGAGI (reference sequence). CDR3 sequence reads: CASSRRGSPTLTDTQYF. Here the CDR3 DNA reads TGTGCCAGCAGTCGCAGGGGGTCCCCGACCCTCACAGATACGCAGTATTTT.

The gene calls are TRBV29-1 and TRBJ2-7; no clear D gene. Per the germline V gene, CDR1 is SQVTM and CDR2 is ANQGSEA. The CDR3 has 13 residues. Trimming removed 6 bases at V and 4 bases at J, with 16 bases between. CDR3 sequence (DNA): TGCAGCGTGATGATCGGGTCGTCTTACGAGCAGTACTTC. It translates to CSVMIGSSYEQYF.

The chain links TRBV27 to TRBJ1-2; 10 bases align to TRBD1. The trim removed 7 bases at V and 8 bases at J, leaving 7 bases unmatched. Germline V gene sequence: CDR1 MNHEY, CDR2 SMNVEV (reference sequence). CDR3 length: 13 amino acids. CDR3: CASTPTGGGGYTF. The DNA for the CDR3 is TGTGCCAGCACCCCGACAGGGGGCGGGGGCTACACCTTC.

The chain employs TRBV3-1 (or the pseudogene TRBV3-2) and TRBJ2-7, with 13 bases lining up with TRBD2. J gave up 0 bases and V 3 bases, and 8 bases lay outside the gene matches. The CDR3 is made up of 18 amino acids. CDR1 and CDR2 from the germline V gene are LGHDT and YNNKEL (reference sequence). The CDR3 DNA reads as TGTGCCAGCAGCCACCCACTAGCGGGAGGGCCCATCTCCTACGAGCAGTACTTC. Protein sequence: CASSHPLAGGPISYEQYF.

The CDR3 DNA reads TGTGCCAGTAGCGAGGGCAACTATGGCTACACCTTC. Its translation: CASSEGNYGYTF. The rearrangement joins TRBV19 to TRBJ1-2; no reliable D call. The CDR3 loop spans 12 amino acids. The V gene lost 6 bases and the J gene lost 2 bases, with 7 bases spanning the gap. The germline V gene has CDR1 LNHDA and CDR2 SQIVND (reference sequence).

The chain couples TRBV7-2 to TRBJ2-3, with no clear D. Germline CDR1 SGHTA, CDR2 FQGNSA. Trimming took off 5 bases at V and 2 bases at J, with 17 bases between the two ends. This CDR3 comprises 16 residues. As DNA, the CDR3 is TGTGCCAGCAGCCCTAAACCGACTTCCAACACAGATACGCAGTATTTT. The encoded protein is CASSPKPTSNTDTQYF.

The V call is TRBV29-1, the J call TRBJ2-1; no definite D call. Germline V lookup: CDR1 SQVTM, CDR2 ANQGSEA. The CDR3 spans 12 residues. Trimming pared 0 bases from V and 6 bases from J, leaving 6 bases between. DNA for the CDR3: TGCAGCGTTGAAGATTTGGCCAATGAGCAGTTCTTC. The encoded protein is CSVEDLANEQFF.

This clone was seen once. The V and J genes are TRBV2 and TRBJ2-5, with D perhaps TRBD2 (6 bases). Between the trimmed V and J ends, which lost 6 bases and 5 bases, there was a span of 16 bases. This CDR3 comprises 14 residues. Germline V lookup: CDR1 SNHLY, CDR2 FYNNEI. This CDR3 reads CASSFLSGSETQYF. The CDR3 nucleotides read TGTGCCAGCAGCTTCCTAAGCGGGTCCGAGACCCAGTACTTC.

The chain uses TRBV5-1 and TRBJ2-3; D uncertain. In germline, CDR1 is SGHRS, CDR2 YFSETQ. The ends were cut back, 2 bases at V and 7 bases at J, with 11 bases in the middle. The CDR3 runs to 13 residues. The CDR3 sequence: CASSFTVSNTQYF. CDR3 in DNA: TGCGCCAGCAGCTTTACGGTTTCAAATACGCAGTATTTT.

The rearrangement links TRBV28 to TRBJ1-2, with D hard to call. V dropped 2 bases and J dropped 5 bases, with 9 bases sitting between them. Germline V gene data show CDR1 as MDHEN and CDR2 as SYDVKM. The CDR3 is 13 residues long. The CDR3 spells CASSLQVRYGYTF. The CDR3 DNA reads TGTGCCAGCAGTTTACAGGTTCGGTATGGCTACACCTTC.

Remarks on this clone: The CDR3 carries no conserved terminal phenylalanine or tryptophan, so it likely arises from a read error. The DNA is omitted, as the CDR3 cannot be located on it reliably, and the CDR3 follows TCRdb's listing. The rearrangement uses TRBV27 and TRBJ2-7; no DNA check was done on the table's D call, TRBD1. Germline assignment: CDR1 MNHEY and CDR2 SMNVEV (reference sequence). The CDR3 numbers 14 amino acids, ends counted. The CDR3 region is CASRPYGTGGFLGY.

The chain joins TRBV10-3 to TRBJ1-4; 7 nucleotides agree with TRBD1. This CDR3 spans 18 amino acids. The germline gives CDR1 ENHRY, CDR2 SYGVKD. V shed 4 bases, J shed 0 bases, and the junction held 11 bases outside the gene matches. CDR3: CAISAGTALLATNEKLFF. CDR3 sequence (DNA): TGTGCCATCAGTGCCGGGACAGCACTTCTTGCAACTAATGAAAAACTGTTTTTT.

The V call is TRBV11-2, the J call TRBJ2-2, with 7 bases that match TRBD1. The CDR3 consists of 16 residues. V shed 4 bases and J 1 base; nucleotides not matched to a gene: 6. Germline-derived CDR1 and CDR2 are SGHAT and FQNNGV. The CDR3 region is CASSSHRGRNTGELFF. CDR3 DNA sequence: TGTGCCAGCAGCTCCCACAGGGGCCGGAACACCGGGGAGCTGTTTTTT.

The chain employs TRBV18 and TRBJ2-2; 8 bases match TRBD2. Losses at the gene ends were 2 bases for V and 3 bases for J; bases not matched to a gene: 5. Germline CDR1 reads KGHSH; CDR2 reads LQKENI. CDR3 length: 16 residues. Here the CDR3 DNA reads TGTGCCAGCTCACCATATTCGGGAGGGGACACCGGGGAGCTGTTTTTT. Amino acids: CASSPYSGGDTGELFF.

This chain connects TRBV29-1 to TRBJ1-1; D is undetermined. Per germline, CDR1 SQVTM and CDR2 ANQGSEA. CDR3 size: 12 residues. V lost 7 bases, J lost 5 bases, and 14 bases lay in between. Here the CDR3 reads CSAYTTGTEAFF. In DNA form, the CDR3 reads TGCAGCGCCTATACAACGGGAACTGAAGCTTTCTTT.

This clone was counted only a few times. This chain uses TRBV7-6 with TRBJ1-1; D may be TRBD1 (5 bases). The CDR3 contains 12 residues. The V end lost 5 bases, the J end lost 11 bases, and 15 bases lay between the germline ends. Germline CDR1 and CDR2: SGHVS and FNYEAQ. The CDR3 nucleotides are TGTGCCAGCAGCCGCTGGCGGGGCGGCGCTTTCTTT. This encodes CASSRWRGGAFF.

This clone was counted a few times. The rearrangement uses TRBV19 and TRBJ1-5; TRBD1 agrees at 8 bases. V lost 6 bases and J lost 4; bases outside the gene matches: 8. Germline CDR1 reads LNHDA; CDR2 reads SQIVND (reference sequence). The CDR3 is made up of 15 amino acids. CDR3 coding DNA: TGTGCCAGTAGCCGAGACAGGGGACGAAATCAGCCCCAGCATTTT. This translates into CASSRDRGRNQPQHF.

For the CDR3, the DNA is TGCGCCAGCAGCACGGGGACAGCACCCACCGGGGAGCTGTTTTTT. Translation gives CASSTGTAPTGELFF. The V call is TRBV5-1, the J call TRBJ2-2; 7 bases are shared with TRBD1. V shed 4 bases, J shed 4 bases, and the junction held 7 bases outside the gene matches. The CDR3 is 15 amino acids. CDR1 is SGHRS, CDR2 YFSETQ, per germline. Together with reference TRBV5-1 and TRBJ2-2, the CDR3 gives the full variable domain: KAGVTQTPRYLIKTRGQQVTLSCSPISGHRSVSWYQQTPGQGLQFLFEYFSETQRNKGNFPGRFSGRQFSNSRSEMNVSTLELGDSALYLCASSTGTAPTGELFFGEGSRLTVL.

The chain has TRBV11-2 and TRBJ1-5; 9 bases line up with TRBD1. V lost 4 bases to trimming and J lost 6 bases; unmatched junction nucleotides: 7. CDR3 length: 15 residues. Germline loops: CDR1 SGHAT, CDR2 FQNNGV. CDR3 loop: CASSWGTGRSQPQHF. DNA for the CDR3: TGTGCCAGCAGCTGGGGGACAGGGCGGAGTCAGCCCCAGCATTTT.

The chain has TRBV19 and TRBJ2-1, with 8 bases that match TRBD1. Germline-derived CDR1 and CDR2 are LNHDA and SQIVND (reference sequence). The V gene end was trimmed by 9 bases and the J gene end by 2 bases; junction bases not matched to a gene: 12. The CDR3 has 16 residues. DNA for the CDR3: TGTGCCAGCACCATCGGGGCAGGGGGCACCTACAATGAGCAGTTCTTC. This sequence encodes CASTIGAGGTYNEQFF.

The chain recombines TRBV27 with TRBJ2-1; tentative D call: TRBD2 (5 bases). Germline V gene sequence: CDR1 MNHEY, CDR2 SMNVEV (reference sequence). The CDR3 has 14 amino acids. Trimming removed 4 bases from V and 4 bases from J, with 11 bases in between. DNA for the CDR3: TGTGCCAGCAGTTCACGGCGGGTTTACAATGAGCAGTTCTTC. Amino acid sequence: CASSSRRVYNEQFF.

The genes are TRBV6-5 and TRBJ2-2; 7 bases are shared with TRBD2. CDR3 length equals 15 residues. In germline, CDR1 is MNHEY, CDR2 SVGAGI. V lost 6 bases, J lost 0 bases, and 4 bases stayed unmatched. This CDR3 reads CASRGGGANTGELFF. The CDR3 region has the DNA TGTGCCAGCAGGGGGGGAGGGGCGAACACCGGGGAGCTGTTTTTT.